This TCR beta chain was sequenced in a study of cytomegalovirus exposure and HLA in healthy donors. Assay: immunoSEQ multiplex PCR; the TCRdb copy retains only in-frame clones and omits some. The table shows 150,000 to 200,000 clones, with roughly 80% occurring only once. On this clone itself: The antigen is not known.

Study findings and constraints: The investigators catalogued 150 to 200 TCR beta chains as cytomegalovirus-associated.

Germline CDR1 reads SGHAT; CDR2 reads FQNNGV. This CDR3 spans 10 amino acids. The V gene lost 5 bases and the J gene lost 4 bases, with 3 bases spanning the gap. The sequencing input was PBMCs. The chain is built from TRBV11-2 and TRBJ2-7; no clear D. This clonotype originated in a man aged 25 to 40 in good health and CMV-seropositive. This chain's CDR3 is CASSQYEQYF. As DNA, the CDR3 is TGTGCCAGCAGCCAGTACGAGCAGTACTTC.